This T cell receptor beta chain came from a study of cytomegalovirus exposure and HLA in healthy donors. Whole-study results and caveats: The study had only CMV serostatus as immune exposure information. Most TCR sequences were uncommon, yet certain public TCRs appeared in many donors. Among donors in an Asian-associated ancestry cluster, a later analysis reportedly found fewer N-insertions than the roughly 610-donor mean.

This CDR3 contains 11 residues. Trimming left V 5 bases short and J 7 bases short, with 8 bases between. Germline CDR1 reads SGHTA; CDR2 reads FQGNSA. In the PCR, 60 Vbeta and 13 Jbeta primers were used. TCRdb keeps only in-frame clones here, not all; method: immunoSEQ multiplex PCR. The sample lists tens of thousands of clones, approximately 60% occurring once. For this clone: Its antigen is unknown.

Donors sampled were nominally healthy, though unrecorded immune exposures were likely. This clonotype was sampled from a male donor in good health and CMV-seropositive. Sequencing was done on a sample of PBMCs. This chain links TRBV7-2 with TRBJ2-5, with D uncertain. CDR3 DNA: TGTGCCAGCAGCCCGCGTAGGACCCAGTACTTC. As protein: CASSPRRTQYF.